The next 24 T cell receptor beta chains were all read from a single sample in a study of cytomegalovirus exposure and HLA in healthy donors. The primer mix had 60 Vbeta and 13 Jbeta primers. The protocol was immunoSEQ multiplex PCR, while the TCRdb copy is restricted to in-frame clones and leaves out a portion. The table includes over 150,000 clones, 85% detected once. The source material was PBMCs. Receptors originate from a boy aged 2 to 10 in good health and CMV-seronegative.

Only one count was recorded for this clone. The V gene is TRBV2, the J gene TRBJ1-3, with D possibly TRBD1 on 5 matching bases. Trimming shortened V by 1 base and J by 0 bases, and 13 bases separated the two germline ends. Germline values: CDR1 SNHLY, CDR2 FYNNEI. This CDR3 contains 17 residues. CDR3: CASSEVRGFTSGNTIYF. The CDR3 DNA follows: TGTGCCAGCAGTGAAGTTAGGGGTTTCACCTCTGGAAACACCATATATTTT.

The V gene is TRBV28, the J gene TRBJ2-7; D possibly corresponds to TRBD2 (6 bases). This CDR3 is built from 15 residues. Germline CDR1 reads MDHEN; CDR2 reads SYDVKM. Trimming took off 2 bases at V and 5 bases at J, with 16 bases between the two ends. The CDR3 loop reads CASSLAPGGSDEQYF. The CDR3 nucleotides read TGTGCCAGCAGTTTAGCCCCCGGGGGTTCCGACGAGCAGTACTTC.

This sequence joins TRBV28 and TRBJ2-7, with 9 bases matching TRBD2. Per the germline V gene, CDR1 is MDHEN and CDR2 is SYDVKM. With V trimmed by 6 bases and J by 0 bases, 9 bases remained unmatched. The CDR3 totals 16 residues. The CDR3 nucleotides are TGTGCCAGCAGAAGTTGGGCTAGCGGGATCTCCTACGAGCAGTACTTC. As protein: CASRSWASGISYEQYF.

The J gene is TRBJ2-1, the V gene TRBV30; 8 nucleotides match TRBD2. Trimming removed 2 bases from V and 8 bases from J; junction bases left unmatched: 2. Germline-derived CDR1 and CDR2 are GTSNPN and SVGIG (reference sequence). CDR3 length equals 12 residues. The CDR3 DNA is TGTGCCTGGAGTCGCGGGGGGCATGAGCAGTTCTTC. Translation gives CAWSRGGHEQFF.

The chain couples TRBV11-2 to TRBJ2-5; 11 nucleotides line up with TRBD2. Germline V gene lookup returns CDR1 SGHAT and CDR2 FQNNGV. V lost 4 bases and J lost 2; bases outside the gene matches: 3. This CDR3 spans 15 amino acids. DNA of the CDR3: TGTGCCAGCAGCTCGACTAGCGGGACACAAGAGACCCAGTACTTC. Translating it yields CASSSTSGTQETQYF.

This chain links TRBV7-9 with TRBJ2-5, with 7 positions matching TRBD2. The germline V gene has CDR1 SEHNR and CDR2 FQNEAQ (reference sequence). The CDR3 is 13 amino acids. Trimming cost V 4 bases and J 5 bases; bases outside gene matches: 4. DNA of the CDR3: TGTGCCAGCAGCTGGGGGAGGGTTGAGACCCAGTACTTC. It yields the protein CASSWGRVETQYF. The complete variable domain, with remaining parts taken from reference TRBV7-9 and TRBJ2-5, reads DTGVSQNPRHKITKRGQNVTFRCDPISEHNRLYWYRQTLGQGPEFLTYFQNEAQLEKSRLLSDRFSAERPKGSFSTLEIQRTEQGDSAMYLCASSWGRVETQYFGPGTRLLVL.

This rearrangement joins TRBV5-1 to TRBJ1-1; 7 bases are a match to TRBD1. V lost 4 bases and J lost 0; bases outside the gene matches: 3. The CDR3 is 14 residues long. Germline V gene sequence: CDR1 SGHRS, CDR2 YFSETQ. The CDR3 protein is CASSTGTVNTEAFF. Written as DNA, the CDR3 is TGCGCCAGCAGCACCGGGACAGTGAACACTGAAGCTTTCTTT.

The V gene is TRBV7-2, the J gene TRBJ1-5; unclear D gene. Trimming cost V 2 bases and J 2 bases, with 7 bases left between them. Germline CDR1 SGHTA, CDR2 FQGNSA. The CDR3 covers 14 residues. This CDR3 reads CASSLMVGNQPQHF. DNA for the CDR3: TGTGCCAGCAGCTTAATGGTAGGCAATCAGCCCCAGCATTTT.

The chain employs TRBV28 and TRBJ2-3, with TRBD2 identical over 7 bases. The CDR3 is 14 amino acids. Germline trimming cut 6 bases from V and 3 bases from J; bases unmatched to any gene: 6. Germline assignment: CDR1 MDHEN and CDR2 SYDVKM. The CDR3 nucleotides read TGTGCCAGCAGGCGGCAGGGAGGGACAGATACGCAGTATTTT. This codes for CASRRQGGTDTQYF.

This chain uses TRBV4-2 with TRBJ2-1; 9 nucleotides agree with TRBD2. There are 16 residues in the CDR3. V was clipped by 1 base and J by 8 bases; unmatched bases: 9. Germline values: CDR1 LGHNA, CDR2 YNFKEQ. The CDR3 reads CASSQVGSGGGDEQFF. CDR3 nucleotides: TGTGCCAGCAGCCAAGTCGGTAGCGGGGGCGGAGATGAGCAGTTCTTC.

The chain employs TRBV2 and TRBJ1-3, with a possible D match to TRBD1 (5 bases). CDR3 length: 16 residues. CDR1 and CDR2 from the germline V gene are SNHLY and FYNNEI. V lost 2 bases and J 7 bases, leaving 18 bases between the germline ends. The DNA for the CDR3 is TGTGCCAGCAGTGAAAGACGGACATGTTTTTGGAACACCATATATTTT. Amino acids: CASSERRTCFWNTIYF.

This chain's CDR3 is CASSYGTGGRAGLFF. Written as DNA, the CDR3 is TGTGCCAGCAGTTATGGGACAGGGGGCAGGGCAGGGCTGTTTTTT. The chain joins TRBV6-5 to TRBJ1-4; 12 nucleotides match TRBD1. Trimming cost V 3 bases and J 14 bases; bases outside gene matches: 10. Germline V gives CDR1 MNHEY, CDR2 SVGAGI. This CDR3 region has 15 residues.

J is TRBJ2-1 and V is TRBV6-5, with TRBD2 matching over 7 bases. The CDR3 has 15 amino acids. V dropped 5 bases and J dropped 2; count of bases not matched to a gene: 6. Germline CDR1 MNHEY, CDR2 SVGAGI. The CDR3 DNA reads TGTGCCAGCAGTCCCGATCGGGGGGCCTACAATGAGCAGTTCTTC. This gives the protein CASSPDRGAYNEQFF.

CDR3 amino acids: CATSTGTGETDTQYF. The CDR3 DNA reads as TGTGCCACCAGCACTGGCACAGGGGAGACAGATACGCAGTATTTT. This chain uses TRBV15 with TRBJ2-3, with TRBD1 matching over 7 bases. This CDR3 comprises 15 residues. J was trimmed by 3 bases and V by 4 bases; bases with no gene match: 7. Germline loops: CDR1 LNHNV, CDR2 YYDKDF (reference sequence).

This clone was observed a single time. This chain links TRBV7-9 with TRBJ2-5; 8 bases are a match to TRBD2. CDR1 and CDR2 from the germline V gene are SEHNR and FQNEAQ (reference sequence). This CDR3 is 15 amino acids long. With V trimmed by 2 bases and J by 4 bases, 6 bases remained unmatched. CDR3 amino acids: CASSLNGGASETQYF. CDR3 DNA sequence: TGTGCCAGCAGCTTAAACGGGGGGGCCTCAGAGACCCAGTACTTC.

This chain links TRBV2 with TRBJ1-1; weak D call: TRBD1 (6 bases). The V gene lost 5 bases and the J gene lost 6 bases, with 16 bases spanning the gap. Germline CDR1 SNHLY, CDR2 FYNNEI. The CDR3 is 14 residues long. CDR3 DNA sequence: TGTGCCAGCAGTTACAGGGTGTCATGGGCTGAAGCTTTCTTT. Translation gives CASSYRVSWAEAFF.

The rearrangement uses TRBV30 and TRBJ2-7; 9 bases align to TRBD2. The germline V gene encodes CDR1 GTSNPN and CDR2 SVGIG (reference sequence). The ends lost 0 bases at V and 6 bases at J; junction bases unmatched: 6. The CDR3 has 14 residues. In DNA, the CDR3 is TGTGCCTGGAGTGTAGGCGGGAGGGCCACCGAGCAGTACTTC. Translated, it gives CAWSVGGRATEQYF.

J is TRBJ1-1 and V is TRBV6-1; D not certain. Germline-derived CDR1 and CDR2 are MNHNS and SASEGT. Between the trimmed V and J ends, which lost 2 bases and 2 bases, there was a span of 6 bases. This CDR3 is 13 amino acids long. This chain's CDR3 is CASSEMANTEAFF. CDR3 sequence (DNA): TGTGCCAGCAGTGAAATGGCTAACACTGAAGCTTTCTTT.

A few counts support this clone. V and J are TRBV28 and TRBJ2-5, with 9 positions matching TRBD1. This CDR3 is 16 amino acids long. The germline gives CDR1 MDHEN, CDR2 SYDVKM. V lost 5 bases, J lost 5 bases, and 12 bases stayed unmatched. The CDR3 bases are TGTGCCAGCAGTCCTAGGACAGGGGCGGTTACTGAGACCCAGTACTTC. Amino acid sequence: CASSPRTGAVTETQYF.

This chain links TRBV5-1 with TRBJ2-2, with 10 bases matching TRBD1. The CDR3 loop spans 17 amino acids. Germline trimming cut 4 bases from V and 1 base from J; bases unmatched to any gene: 7. The germline gives CDR1 SGHRS, CDR2 YFSETQ. This CDR3 is CASSGQGGPLNTGELFF. CDR3 coding DNA: TGCGCCAGCAGCGGACAGGGGGGTCCCCTGAACACCGGGGAGCTGTTTTTT.

The gene calls are TRBV25-1 and TRBJ2-5; 7 bases are shared with TRBD1. Germline V lookup: CDR1 MGHDK, CDR2 SYGVNS. V dropped 2 bases and J dropped 4; count of bases not matched to a gene: 7. CDR3 length: 15 residues. DNA for the CDR3: TGTGCCAGCAGTGAAATAAGGGGGCTAGGAGAGACCCAGTACTTC. Translating gives CASSEIRGLGETQYF.

In its sample, this clone was seen a few times. The rearrangement joins TRBV20-1 to TRBJ2-7; perhaps TRBD1 as D (5 bases). The CDR3 covers 11 residues. The germline V and J ends were trimmed by 5 bases and 2 bases, with 7 bases remaining between them. Germline V gene data show CDR1 as DFQATT and CDR2 as SNEGSKA (reference sequence). CDR3 region: CSARTTYEQYF. Here the CDR3 DNA reads TGCAGTGCTCGGACAACCTACGAGCAGTACTTC.

The gene calls are TRBV15 and TRBJ1-4, with 9 bases lining up with TRBD1. This CDR3 is built from 17 residues. CDR1 is LNHNV and CDR2 is YYDKDF in the germline V gene (reference sequence). Unmatched junction bases numbered 7, after V lost 5 bases and J lost 0 bases. DNA of the CDR3: TGTGCCACCAGCCTCCGGGACAGGGACGCAACTAATGAAAAACTGTTTTTT. It is translated as CATSLRDRDATNEKLFF.

The chain couples TRBV5-1 to TRBJ2-4; 10 nucleotides align to TRBD2. CDR3 length equals 17 residues. Trimming took 4 bases from V and 0 from J; bases not matched to a gene: 7. Per the germline V gene, CDR1 is SGHRS and CDR2 is YFSETQ. The CDR3 sequence is CASSGLLAGEAKNIQYF. The CDR3 DNA sequence: TGCGCCAGCAGCGGCCTCCTAGCGGGGGAAGCCAAAAACATTCAGTACTTC.